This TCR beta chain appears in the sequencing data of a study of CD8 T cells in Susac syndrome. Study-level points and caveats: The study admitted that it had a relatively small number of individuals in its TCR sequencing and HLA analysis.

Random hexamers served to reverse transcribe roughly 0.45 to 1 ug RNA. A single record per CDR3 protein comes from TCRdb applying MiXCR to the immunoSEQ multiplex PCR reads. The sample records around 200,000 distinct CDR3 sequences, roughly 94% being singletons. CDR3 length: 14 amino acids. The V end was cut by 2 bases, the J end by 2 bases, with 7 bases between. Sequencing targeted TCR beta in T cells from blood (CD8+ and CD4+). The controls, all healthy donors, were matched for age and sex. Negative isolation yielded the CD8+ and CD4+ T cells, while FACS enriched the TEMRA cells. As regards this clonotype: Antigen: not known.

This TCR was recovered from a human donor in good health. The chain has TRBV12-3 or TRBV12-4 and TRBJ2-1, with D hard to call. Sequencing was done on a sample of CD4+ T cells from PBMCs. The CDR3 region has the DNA TGTGCCAGCAGTTTAAGGGCTCCCTACAATGAGCAGTTCTTC. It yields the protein CASSLRAPYNEQFF.